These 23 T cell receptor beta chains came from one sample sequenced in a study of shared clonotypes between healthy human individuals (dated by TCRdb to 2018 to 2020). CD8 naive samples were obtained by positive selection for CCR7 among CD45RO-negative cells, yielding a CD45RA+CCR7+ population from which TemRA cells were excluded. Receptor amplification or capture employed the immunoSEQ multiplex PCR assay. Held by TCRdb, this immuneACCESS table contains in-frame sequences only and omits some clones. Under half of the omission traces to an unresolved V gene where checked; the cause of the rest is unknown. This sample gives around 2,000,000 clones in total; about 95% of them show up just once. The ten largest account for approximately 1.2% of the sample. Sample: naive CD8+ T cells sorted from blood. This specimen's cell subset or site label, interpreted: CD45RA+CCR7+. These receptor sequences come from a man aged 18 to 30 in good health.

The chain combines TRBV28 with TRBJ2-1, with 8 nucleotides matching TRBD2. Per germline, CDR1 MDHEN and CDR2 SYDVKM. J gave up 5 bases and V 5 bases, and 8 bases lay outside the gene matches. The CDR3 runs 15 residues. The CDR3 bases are TGTGCCAGCAGTCCCCATAGCGGGGAACACAATGAGCAGTTCTTC. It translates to CASSPHSGEHNEQFF.

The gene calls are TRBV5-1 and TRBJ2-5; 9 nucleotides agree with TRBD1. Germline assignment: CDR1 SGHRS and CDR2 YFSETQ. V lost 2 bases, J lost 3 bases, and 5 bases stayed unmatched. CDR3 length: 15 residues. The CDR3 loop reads CASSFSQGAEETQYF. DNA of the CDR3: TGCGCCAGCAGCTTCTCACAGGGGGCGGAAGAGACCCAGTACTTC.

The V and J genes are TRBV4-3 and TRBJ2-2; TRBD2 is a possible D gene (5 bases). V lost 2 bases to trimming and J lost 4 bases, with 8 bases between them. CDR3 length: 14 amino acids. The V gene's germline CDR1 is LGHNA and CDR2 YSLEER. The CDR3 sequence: CASSQRDSTGELFF. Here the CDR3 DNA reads TGCGCCAGCAGCCAACGGGATTCCACCGGGGAGCTGTTTTTT.

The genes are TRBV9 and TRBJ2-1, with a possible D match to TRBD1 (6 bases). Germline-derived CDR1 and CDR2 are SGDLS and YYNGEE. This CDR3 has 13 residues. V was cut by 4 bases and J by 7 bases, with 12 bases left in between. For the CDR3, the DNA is TGTGCCAGCAGCATGCCAGGGGAGAATGAGCAGTTCTTC. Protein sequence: CASSMPGENEQFF.

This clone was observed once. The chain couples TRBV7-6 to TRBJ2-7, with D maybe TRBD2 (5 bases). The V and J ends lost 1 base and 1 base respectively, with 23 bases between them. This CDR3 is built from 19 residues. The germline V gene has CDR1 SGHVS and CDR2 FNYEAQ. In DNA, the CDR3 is TGTGCCAGCAGCTTAGATCCGGGGAGATCGCTAGTCGAGTCCTACGAGCAGTACTTC. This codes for CASSLDPGRSLVESYEQYF.

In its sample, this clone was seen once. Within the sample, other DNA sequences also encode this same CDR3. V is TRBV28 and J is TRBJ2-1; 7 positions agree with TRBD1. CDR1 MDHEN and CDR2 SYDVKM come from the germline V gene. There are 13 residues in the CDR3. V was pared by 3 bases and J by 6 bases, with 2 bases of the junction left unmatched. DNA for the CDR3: TGTGCCAGCAGTTTCAGACAGGGCAATGAGCAGTTCTTC. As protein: CASSFRQGNEQFF. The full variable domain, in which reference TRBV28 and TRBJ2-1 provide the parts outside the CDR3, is DVKVTQSSRYLVKRTGEKVFLECVQDMDHENMFWYRQDPGLGLRLIYFSYDVKMKEKGDIPEGYSVSREKKERFSLILESASTNQTSMYLCASSFRQGNEQFFGPGTRLTVL.

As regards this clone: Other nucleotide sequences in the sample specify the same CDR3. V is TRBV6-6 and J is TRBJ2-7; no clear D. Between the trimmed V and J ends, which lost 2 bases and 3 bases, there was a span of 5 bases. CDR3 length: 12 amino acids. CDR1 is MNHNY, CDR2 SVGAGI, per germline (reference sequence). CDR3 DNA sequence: TGTGCCAGCAGTTACCCCCTCTACGAGCAGTACTTC. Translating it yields CASSYPLYEQYF.

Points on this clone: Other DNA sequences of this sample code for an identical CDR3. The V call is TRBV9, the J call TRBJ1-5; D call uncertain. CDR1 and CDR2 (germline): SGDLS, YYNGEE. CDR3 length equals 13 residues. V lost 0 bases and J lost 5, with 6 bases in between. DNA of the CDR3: TGTGCCAGCAGCGTAGGGGCAGATCAGCCCCAGCATTTT. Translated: CASSVGADQPQHF.

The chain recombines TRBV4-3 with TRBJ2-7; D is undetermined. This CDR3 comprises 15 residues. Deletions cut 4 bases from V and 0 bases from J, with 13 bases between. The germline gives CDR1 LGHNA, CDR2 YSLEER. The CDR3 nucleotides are TGCGCCAGCAGCCGCGGCAGAATGGACTCCTACGAGCAGTACTTC. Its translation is CASSRGRMDSYEQYF.

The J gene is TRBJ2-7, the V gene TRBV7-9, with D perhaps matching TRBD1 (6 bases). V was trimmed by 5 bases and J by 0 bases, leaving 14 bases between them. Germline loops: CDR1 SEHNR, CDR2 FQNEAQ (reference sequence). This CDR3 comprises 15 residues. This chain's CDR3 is CASSPRQDSSYEQYF. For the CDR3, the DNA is TGTGCCAGCAGCCCGAGACAGGATAGCTCCTACGAGCAGTACTTC.

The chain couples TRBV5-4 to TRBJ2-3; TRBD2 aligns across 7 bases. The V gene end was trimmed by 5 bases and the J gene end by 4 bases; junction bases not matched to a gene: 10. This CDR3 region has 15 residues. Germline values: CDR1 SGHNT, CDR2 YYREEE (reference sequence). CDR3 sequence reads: CASSPPGGSPDTQYF. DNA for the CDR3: TGTGCCAGCAGTCCTCCCGGGGGGTCCCCAGATACGCAGTATTTT.

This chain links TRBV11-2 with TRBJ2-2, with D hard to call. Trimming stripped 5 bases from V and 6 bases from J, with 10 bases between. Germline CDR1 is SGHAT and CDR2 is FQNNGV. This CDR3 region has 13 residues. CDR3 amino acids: CASSPKPPGELFF. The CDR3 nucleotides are TGTGCCAGCAGCCCCAAGCCTCCCGGGGAGCTGTTTTTT.

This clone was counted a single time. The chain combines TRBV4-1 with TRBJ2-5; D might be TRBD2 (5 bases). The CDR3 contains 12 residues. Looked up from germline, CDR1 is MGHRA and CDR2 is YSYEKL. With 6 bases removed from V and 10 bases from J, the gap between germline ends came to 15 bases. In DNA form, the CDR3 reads TGCGCCAGCAGTCAAAACCTCGGGGACCAGTACTTC. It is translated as CASSQNLGDQYF.

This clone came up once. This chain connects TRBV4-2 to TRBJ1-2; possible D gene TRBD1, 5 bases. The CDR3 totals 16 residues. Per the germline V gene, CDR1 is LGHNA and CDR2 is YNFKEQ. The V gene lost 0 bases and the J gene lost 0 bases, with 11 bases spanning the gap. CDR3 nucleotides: TGTGCCAGCAGCCAAGAAGGGGCAGTAACTAACTATGGCTACACCTTC. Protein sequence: CASSQEGAVTNYGYTF.

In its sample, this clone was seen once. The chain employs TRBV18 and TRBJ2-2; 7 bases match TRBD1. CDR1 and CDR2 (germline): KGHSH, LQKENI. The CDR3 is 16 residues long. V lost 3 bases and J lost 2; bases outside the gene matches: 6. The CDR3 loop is CASSPGQGVNTGELFF. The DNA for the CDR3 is TGTGCCAGCTCACCGGGCCAGGGGGTCAACACCGGGGAGCTGTTTTTT.

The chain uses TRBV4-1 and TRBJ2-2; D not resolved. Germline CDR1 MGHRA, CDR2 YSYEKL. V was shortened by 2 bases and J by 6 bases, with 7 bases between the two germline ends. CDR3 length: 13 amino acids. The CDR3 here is CASSQPKAGELFF. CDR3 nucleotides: TGCGCCAGCAGCCAACCAAAGGCCGGGGAGCTGTTTTTT.

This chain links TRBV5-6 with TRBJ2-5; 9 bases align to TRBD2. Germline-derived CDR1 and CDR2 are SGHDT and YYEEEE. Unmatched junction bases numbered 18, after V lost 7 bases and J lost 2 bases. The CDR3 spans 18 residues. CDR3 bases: TGTGCCAGCGGAACTAGCGGGCAACTTCCGCTTCTTCAAGAGACCCAGTACTTC. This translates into CASGTSGQLPLLQETQYF.

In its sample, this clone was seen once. CDR3 coding DNA: TGCGCCAGCAGCGGTACATTGACAGATACGCAGTATTTT. This encodes CASSGTLTDTQYF. The chain has TRBV10-1 and TRBJ2-3; D gene ambiguous. CDR1 WNHNN and CDR2 SYGVQD come from the germline V gene (reference sequence). The CDR3 has 13 residues. V lost 6 bases and J 3 bases, leaving 10 bases between the germline ends.

Here the CDR3 DNA reads TGTGCCAGCAAAAGAGACGCAGATACGCAGTATTTT. Translated, it gives CASKRDADTQYF. The chain recombines TRBV28 with TRBJ2-3; D remains unclear. Germline V gives CDR1 MDHEN, CDR2 SYDVKM. This CDR3 has 12 amino acids. The germline V and J ends were trimmed by 7 bases and 4 bases, with 9 bases remaining between them.

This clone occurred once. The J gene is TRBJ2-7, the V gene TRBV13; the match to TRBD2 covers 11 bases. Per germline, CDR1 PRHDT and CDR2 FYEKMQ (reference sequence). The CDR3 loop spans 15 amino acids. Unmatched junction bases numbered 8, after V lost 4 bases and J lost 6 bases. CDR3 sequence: CASSSQLAGASEQYF. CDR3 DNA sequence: TGTGCCAGCAGCTCTCAACTAGCGGGGGCCAGCGAGCAGTACTTC.

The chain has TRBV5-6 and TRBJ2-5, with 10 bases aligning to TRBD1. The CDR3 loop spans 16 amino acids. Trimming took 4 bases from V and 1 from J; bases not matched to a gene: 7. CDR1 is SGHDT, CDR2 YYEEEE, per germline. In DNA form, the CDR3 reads TGTGCCAGCAGCACTGGGACAGGGGTCTCCCAAGAGACCCAGTACTTC. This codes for CASSTGTGVSQETQYF.

CDR3 sequence reads: CASSLESTQPFF. In DNA, the CDR3 is TGTGCCAGCAGCTTGGAATCGACACAGCCGTTCTTC. This sequence joins TRBV5-4 and TRBJ2-1; D gene ambiguous. The CDR3 length is 12 residues. Deletions cut 0 bases from V and 15 bases from J, with 13 bases between. CDR1 and CDR2 from the germline V gene are SGHNT and YYREEE (reference sequence).

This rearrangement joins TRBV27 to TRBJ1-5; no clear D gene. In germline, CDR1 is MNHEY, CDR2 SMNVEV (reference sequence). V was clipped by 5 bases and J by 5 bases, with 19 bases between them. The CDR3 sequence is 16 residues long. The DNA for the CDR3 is TGTGCCAGCAGTCTCATCGGCAGGCCTGAATATCAGCCCCAGCATTTT. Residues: CASSLIGRPEYQPQHF.